This T cell receptor delta chain stems from a study of gamma-delta chains in newborns, infants, children. Study-level information: Microbial exposure reportedly drives polyclonal innate γδ T cell expansion after birth.

This CDR3 spans 14 amino acids. The V gene lost 0 bases and the J gene lost 3 bases, with 6 bases spanning the gap. Per germline, CDR1 TVYSNPD and CDR2 GDNSRS (reference sequence). TCRdb reprocessed the reads through CATT. The sample lists over 12,000 delta-chain clones; 7.3% were seen once. The material sequenced was blood. The sequence was collected from a child who was a newborn, infant or young child, either healthy, febrile or measles-vaccinated (not recorded which). The chain uses TRDV3 and TRDJ3, with TRDD3 as a possible D gene (6 bases). CDR3 amino acids: CAFRGYWDTRQMFF. The DNA for the CDR3 is TGTGCCTTTAGGGGATACTGGGACACCCGACAGATGTTTTTC.